The rows below give T cell receptor beta chains drawn from one sample of a study of blood T cell repertoires in COVID-19. Assay: immunoSEQ multiplex PCR; the TCRdb copy retains only in-frame clones and omits some. The table lists 250,000 to 300,000 clones, around 89% of them singletons. Specimen: peripheral blood. These TCRs come from a middle-aged woman who had recovered from COVID-19. CDR3s include the opening cysteine and the closing phenylalanine or tryptophan. The D gene is left open where the match is weak. Clone size, where shown, is once, few, many, or a class for clones that have expanded.

D: TRBD1
size: NA
V: TRBV18
J: TRBJ1-2
CDR3: CASSPGQEAYGYTF
DNA: TGTGCCAGCTCACCGGGACAGGAAGCTTATGGCTACACCTTC

D: TRBD2
size: NA
V: TRBV19
J: TRBJ2-5
CDR3: CASSRGTRSVETQYF
DNA: TGTGCCAGTAGTCGCGGGACTAGGTCGGTGGAGACCCAGTACTTC

D: NA
size: NA
V: TRBV24-1
J: TRBJ1-5
CDR3: CATSDGRFLGNQPQHF
DNA: TGTGCCACCAGTGATGGCCGCTTTTTGGGCAATCAGCCCCAGCATTTT

D: NA
size: NA
V: TRBV24-1
J: TRBJ1-2
CDR3: CATSAPTAGRGNYGYTF
DNA: TGTGCCACCAGTGCTCCCACGGCAGGGAGGGGTAACTATGGCTACACCTTC

D: NA
size: NA
V: TRBV10-2
J: TRBJ2-1
CDR3: CASSDMGLGYNEQFF
DNA: TGCGCCAGCAGTGATATGGGCTTGGGTTACAATGAGCAGTTCTTC

D: NA
size: once
V: TRBV3-1/TRBV3-2
J: TRBJ1-1
CDR3: CASSQDCGNTEAFF
DNA: TGTGCCAGCAGCCAAGATTGCGGGAACACTGAAGCTTTCTTT

D: NA
size: NA
V: TRBV10-3
J: TRBJ2-1
CDR3: CAIRAQGSSYNEQFF
DNA: TGTGCCATCAGGGCCCAGGGGAGCTCCTACAATGAGCAGTTCTTC

D: TRBD1
size: NA
V: TRBV7-2
J: TRBJ1-5
CDR3: CASSQGAGDSNQPQHF
DNA: TGTGCCAGCAGCCAGGGGGCAGGGGATAGCAATCAGCCCCAGCATTTT

D: TRBD1
size: NA
V: TRBV4-1
J: TRBJ1-5
CDR3: CASSQEGTGLGNQPQHF
DNA: TGCGCCAGCAGCCAAGAGGGGACAGGGTTGGGCAATCAGCCCCAGCATTTT

D: NA
size: NA
V: TRBV7-2
J: TRBJ2-5
CDR3: CASRLTGDETQYF
DNA: TGTGCCAGCAGGCTGACAGGAGACGAGACCCAGTACTTC

D: TRBD2
size: NA
V: TRBV7-2
J: TRBJ2-1
CDR3: CASSLAGPGGNEQFF
DNA: TGTGCCAGCAGCTTAGCGGGACCCGGGGGGAATGAGCAGTTCTTC

D: NA
size: NA
V: TRBV3-1/TRBV3-2
J: TRBJ2-1
CDR3: CASSQGLGVDEQFF
DNA: TGTGCCAGCAGCCAAGGGCTGGGAGTCGATGAGCAGTTCTTC

D: TRBD1
size: NA
V: TRBV7-2
J: TRBJ2-2
CDR3: CASTPGQGGTGELFF
DNA: TGTGCCAGCACCCCCGGACAGGGAGGCACCGGGGAGCTGTTTTTT

D: NA
size: NA
V: TRBV14
J: TRBJ2-2
CDR3: CASSPWGAGELFF
DNA: TGTGCCAGCAGCCCATGGGGCGCCGGGGAGCTGTTTTTT

D: NA
size: NA
V: TRBV30
J: TRBJ1-2
CDR3: CAWNPSAGLNYGYTF
DNA: TGTGCCTGGAACCCCTCGGCAGGGCTTAACTATGGCTACACCTTC

D: NA
size: NA
V: TRBV18
J: TRBJ2-3
CDR3: CASSPGVGVADTQYF
DNA: TGTGCCAGCTCACCAGGGGTCGGGGTGGCTGATACGCAGTATTTT

D: NA
size: NA
V: TRBV24-1
J: TRBJ1-2
CDR3: CATNRQVFNYGYTF
DNA: TGTGCCACCAATCGACAGGTCTTTAACTATGGCTACACCTTC

D: TRBD1
size: NA
V: TRBV5-1
J: TRBJ1-6
CDR3: CASSPGQGSSPLHF
DNA: TGCGCCAGCAGCCCCGGACAGGGGAGTTCACCCCTCCACTTT